Following are 28 T cell receptor beta chains from one sample sequenced in a study of vaccination effects on CD4 cells after COVID-19. Upon completion of 10 to 11 days in culture, CD4+ T cells were isolated. The person's infection with SARS-CoV-2, confirmed by PCR, took place between March and December 2020. Subjects were given two BNT162b2 or mRNA-1273 vaccine doses. Clones were sequenced by immunoSEQ multiplex PCR, and TCRdb holds only the in-frame ones, with some missing. This sample has nearly 50,000 clones; 74% occur once, and the top ten carry around 5%. Their antigens are not known. Source: CD4+ T cells from PBMCs cultured without peptide, taken after COVID-19 vaccination. All receptors derive from a human donor who had a prior SARS-CoV-2 infection.

V and J are TRBV6-1 and TRBJ2-1; D may match TRBD1 or TRBD2 (5 bases each). Germline loops: CDR1 MNHNS, CDR2 SASEGT. CDR3 size: 16 residues. V was cut by 3 bases and J by 6 bases, with 18 bases left in between. CDR3 nucleotides: TGTGCCAGCAGTGATTCCGGGACCTACTACTCCAATGAGCAGTTCTTC. Translation gives CASSDSGTYYSNEQFF.

This clone showed up just once. The junction shows a germline mismatch at one end, possibly a read error. This chain uses TRBV11-3 with TRBJ1-1; D unresolved. From germline, CDR1 is SGHNT and CDR2 YENEEA. CDR3 length: 11 residues. CDR3 protein: CASSQNSEAFF. The CDR3 nucleotides read TGTGCCAGCAGCCAGAACTCTGAAGCTTTCTTT.

The DNA of the CDR3 is TGTGCCAGCAGCCGACAACAGGGTCCAGGCAATGAGCAGTTCTTC. It translates to CASSRQQGPGNEQFF. The chain combines TRBV5-4 with TRBJ2-1; weak D call: TRBD1 (6 bases). CDR1 is SGHNT, CDR2 YYREEE, per germline (reference sequence). The CDR3 length is 15 residues. Trimming left V 4 bases short and J 6 bases short, with 17 bases between.

The chain is built from TRBV4-3 and TRBJ2-1; unclear D gene. Germline values: CDR1 LGHNA, CDR2 YSLEER. V was pared by 0 bases and J by 10 bases, with 10 bases between. There are 13 residues in the CDR3. The CDR3 nucleotides are TGCGCCAGCAGCCAAGATTCGCTATCCGAGCAGTTCTTC. It encodes CASSQDSLSEQFF.

The genes are TRBV9 and TRBJ1-2, with TRBD1 matching 7 bases. The V segment lost 4 bases and the J segment 5 bases; nucleotides outside the gene matches: 8. Germline-derived CDR1 and CDR2 are SGDLS and YYNGEE. The CDR3 contains 14 residues. The CDR3 nucleotides read TGTGCCAGCAGCCCTCGGACAGGAGTATATGGCTACACCTTC. This gives the protein CASSPRTGVYGYTF.

V usage is TRBV5-6 and J usage is TRBJ2-2; D is unresolved. Germline CDR1 and CDR2: SGHDT and YYEEEE. Trimming shortened V by 2 bases and J by 5 bases, and 4 bases separated the two germline ends. This CDR3 region has 12 residues. The DNA of the CDR3 is TGTGCCAGCAGCTTAGATACCGGGGAGCTGTTTTTT. This codes for CASSLDTGELFF.

The V gene is TRBV6-1, the J gene TRBJ2-1; TRBD2 matches 8 bases. The CDR3 consists of 18 residues. With V trimmed by 4 bases and J by 0 bases, 11 bases remained unmatched. From germline, CDR1 is MNHNS and CDR2 SASEGT. CDR3 bases: TGTGCCAGCAGTGCCCTTGCGAGCGGGGGTAACTCCTACAATGAGCAGTTCTTC. Residues: CASSALASGGNSYNEQFF.

This chain links TRBV11-3 with TRBJ2-5; possible D gene TRBD2, 5 bases. This CDR3 region has 15 residues. Per germline, CDR1 SGHNT and CDR2 YENEEA. Trimming removed 5 bases at V and 3 bases at J, with 16 bases between. CDR3 amino acids: CASSSFEEREETQYF. The CDR3 bases are TGTGCCAGCAGCAGCTTTGAGGAGAGGGAAGAGACCCAGTACTTC.

V usage is TRBV5-5 and J usage is TRBJ1-2; TRBD1 matches 7 bases. CDR1 is SGHKS and CDR2 is YYEKEE in the germline V gene (reference sequence). J lost 0 bases, V lost 3 bases, and 5 bases had no gene match. This CDR3 is 15 amino acids long. The CDR3 spells CASSSRDSANYGYTF. In DNA, the CDR3 is TGTGCCAGCAGCTCGAGGGACAGCGCTAACTATGGCTACACCTTC.

Here the CDR3 reads CASSPGTGREKLFF. Here the CDR3 DNA reads TGTGCCAGCTCACCGGGGACAGGGCGGGAAAAACTGTTTTTT. The chain employs TRBV18 and TRBJ1-4; 9 bases are shared with TRBD1. CDR3 length equals 14 residues. Germline CDR1 is KGHSH and CDR2 is LQKENI. The ends lost 3 bases at V and 8 bases at J; junction bases unmatched: 4.

The chain has TRBV6-5 and TRBJ1-2; D call uncertain. V was cut by 4 bases and J by 5 bases, with 5 bases left in between. Germline values: CDR1 MNHEY, CDR2 SVGAGI. The CDR3 extends over 11 amino acids. The chain's CDR3 is CASSSGYGYTF. The DNA of the CDR3 is TGTGCCAGCAGTTCTGGGTATGGCTACACCTTC.

This clone was seen more than once but under ten times. This chain uses TRBV5-1 with TRBJ1-1; unclear D gene. Germline-derived CDR1 and CDR2 are SGHRS and YFSETQ. Deletions cut 2 bases from V and 5 bases from J, with 10 bases between. This CDR3 contains 13 residues. CDR3 loop: CASSFTTATEAFF. For the CDR3, the DNA is TGCGCCAGCAGCTTTACTACAGCTACTGAAGCTTTCTTT.

The V call is TRBV11-3, the J call TRBJ2-1, with D perhaps TRBD1 or TRBD2 (5 bases each). This CDR3 contains 13 residues. Germline CDR1 and CDR2: SGHNT and YENEEA. V shed 5 bases and J shed 13 bases, with 18 bases lying between them. The CDR3 sequence is CASSPEGRAAQFF. DNA of the CDR3: TGTGCCAGCAGCCCAGAGGGACGGGCTGCACAGTTCTTC.

V usage is TRBV4-3 and J usage is TRBJ2-7; D perhaps matches TRBD1 (5 bases). Germline CDR1 is LGHNA and CDR2 is YSLEER. V gave up 4 bases and J gave up 3 bases, with 16 bases separating them. CDR3 length equals 15 residues. CDR3: CASSPLLGQGYEQYF. The CDR3 DNA reads TGCGCCAGCAGCCCGCTTTTGGGGCAGGGCTACGAGCAGTACTTC.

The chain uses TRBV5-5 and TRBJ2-3; D is unclear. The CDR3 is made up of 15 amino acids. Germline values: CDR1 SGHKS, CDR2 YYEKEE (reference sequence). V was cut by 4 bases and J by 4 bases, with 16 bases left in between. The CDR3 loop reads CASSPPTLLSDTQYF. CDR3 sequence (DNA): TGTGCCAGCAGCCCTCCAACCCTTCTCTCAGATACGCAGTATTTT.

The gene calls are TRBV5-1 and TRBJ2-5, with D perhaps given as TRBD1 or TRBD2 (7 bases each). This CDR3 has 14 amino acids. Germline CDR1 and CDR2: SGHRS and YFSETQ. V gave up 3 bases and J gave up 5 bases, with 14 bases separating them. CDR3 loop: CASSSVRGGETQYF. For the CDR3, the DNA is TGCGCCAGCAGCTCGGTCAGGGGGGGGGAGACCCAGTACTTC.

The genes are TRBV6-2 or TRBV6-3 and TRBJ2-7, with D possibly TRBD2 on 6 matching bases. Between the trimmed V and J ends, which lost 4 bases and 6 bases, there was a span of 16 bases. Germline values: CDR1 MNHEY, CDR2 SVGEGT. CDR3 size: 14 residues. The DNA for the CDR3 is TGTGCCAGCAGTTCCCACTTCCTAGCGAGCGAGCAGTACTTC. It specifies CASSSHFLASEQYF.

The chain joins TRBV2 to TRBJ2-7, with D possibly matching TRBD2 (6 bases). V was clipped by 0 bases and J by 3 bases, with 9 bases between them. This CDR3 has 14 residues. Germline V lookup: CDR1 SNHLY, CDR2 FYNNEI. The CDR3 DNA sequence: TGTGCCAGCAGTGAAGCTGGCGGGATCTACGAGCAGTACTTC. Residues: CASSEAGGIYEQYF.

The V and J genes are TRBV11-3 and TRBJ2-1; TRBD1 agrees at 7 bases. In germline, CDR1 is SGHNT, CDR2 YENEEA. The CDR3 length is 15 residues. With V trimmed by 5 bases and J by 1 base, 5 bases remained unmatched. DNA for the CDR3: TGTGCCAGCAGCCCAGTCAGGGGGTCCTACAATGAGCAGTTCTTC. Encoded protein: CASSPVRGSYNEQFF.

The chain links TRBV11-3 to TRBJ2-1; TRBD2 agrees at 8 bases. The CDR3 is 14 amino acids. The J segment lost 5 bases and the V segment lost 6 bases, leaving 6 bases of the junction unmatched. CDR1 and CDR2 (germline): SGHNT, YENEEA. The CDR3 loop reads CASRNGRAHNEQFF. The CDR3 DNA reads as TGTGCCAGCAGAAACGGGAGGGCCCACAATGAGCAGTTCTTC.

The chain couples TRBV19 to TRBJ2-7, with 8 bases matching TRBD2. V dropped 3 bases and J dropped 0; count of bases not matched to a gene: 4. Looked up from germline, CDR1 is LNHDA and CDR2 is SQIVND (reference sequence). The CDR3 runs 15 residues. CDR3 loop: CASSMFSGNSYEQYF. CDR3 DNA: TGTGCCAGTAGTATGTTTAGCGGGAACTCCTACGAGCAGTACTTC.

The V gene is TRBV18, the J gene TRBJ2-7; a weak D match, TRBD2 (6 bases). The CDR3 runs 15 residues. The V gene's germline CDR1 is KGHSH and CDR2 LQKENI. Trimming left V 3 bases short and J 2 bases short, with 14 bases between. In DNA, the CDR3 is TGTGCCAGCTCACCGGAGGGCTTAAGGGCCTACGAGCAGTACTTC. Translated: CASSPEGLRAYEQYF.

This chain uses TRBV5-6 with TRBJ1-2, with D possibly matching TRBD1 (6 bases). Germline V gene data show CDR1 as SGHDT and CDR2 as YYEEEE. The CDR3 runs 14 residues. V was trimmed by 0 bases and J by 8 bases, leaving 14 bases between them. The CDR3 sequence: CASSLGTGPLGYTF. CDR3 DNA sequence: TGTGCCAGCAGCTTGGGAACAGGGCCCTTGGGCTACACCTTC.

V usage is TRBV19 and J usage is TRBJ1-4, with TRBD1 as a possible D gene (6 bases). The CDR3 has 15 residues. Between the trimmed V and J ends, which lost 5 bases and 10 bases, there was a span of 20 bases. In germline, CDR1 is LNHDA, CDR2 SQIVND (reference sequence). The CDR3 DNA is TGTGCCAGTAGTCCGCCTGGGCACAGGGTAGGAAAACTGTTTTTT. Translating it yields CASSPPGHRVGKLFF.

The chain recombines TRBV30 with TRBJ1-1, with D unresolved. The CDR3 loop spans 11 amino acids. V shed 5 bases and J shed 11 bases, with 15 bases lying between them. CDR1 and CDR2 from the germline V gene are GTSNPN and SVGIG (reference sequence). CDR3 sequence reads: CAWSFNRGAFF. CDR3 sequence (DNA): TGTGCCTGGTCTTTCAACCGGGGTGCTTTCTTT.

In this sample, this clone turned up a few times. This rearrangement joins TRBV2 to TRBJ2-2; D gene unclear. Between the trimmed V and J ends, which lost 4 bases and 6 bases, there was a span of 12 bases. Germline CDR1 SNHLY, CDR2 FYNNEI. The CDR3 covers 14 residues. In DNA form, the CDR3 reads TGTGCCAGCAGTGCCCTAATCTGGGCCGGGGAGCTGTTTTTT. Amino acid sequence: CASSALIWAGELFF. The full variable domain, in which reference TRBV2 and TRBJ2-2 provide the parts outside the CDR3, is EPEVTQTPSHQVTQMGQEVILRCVPISNHLYFYWYRQILGQKVEFLVSFYNNEISEKSEIFDDQFSVERPDGSNFTLKIRSTKLEDSAMYFCASSALIWAGELFFGEGSRLTVL.

The J gene is TRBJ2-2, the V gene TRBV6-2 or TRBV6-3; a possible D gene is TRBD1 (5 bases). CDR1 is MNHEY and CDR2 is SVGEGT in the germline V gene. V dropped 6 bases and J dropped 0 bases, with 14 bases sitting between them. The CDR3 consists of 16 residues. CDR3 in amino acids: CASSRQLPSNTGELFF. CDR3 DNA sequence: TGTGCCAGCAGCCGACAGCTACCTTCGAACACCGGGGAGCTGTTTTTT.

The CDR3 sequence: CASSPPGQDSSGANVLTF. Here the CDR3 DNA reads TGTGCCAGCTCACCACCGGGACAGGATAGCTCTGGGGCCAACGTCCTGACTTTC. The chain carries TRBV18 and TRBJ2-6; 8 bases agree with TRBD1. From germline, CDR1 is KGHSH and CDR2 LQKENI. This CDR3 region has 18 residues. J lost 0 bases, V lost 0 bases, and 4 bases had no gene match. The full variable domain, completed using reference TRBV18 and TRBJ2-6, is NAGVMQNPRHLVRRRGQEARLRCSPMKGHSHVYWYRQLPEEGLKFMVYLQKENIIDESGMPKERFSAEFPKEGPSILRIQQVVRGDSAAYFCASSPPGQDSSGANVLTFGAGSRLTVL.